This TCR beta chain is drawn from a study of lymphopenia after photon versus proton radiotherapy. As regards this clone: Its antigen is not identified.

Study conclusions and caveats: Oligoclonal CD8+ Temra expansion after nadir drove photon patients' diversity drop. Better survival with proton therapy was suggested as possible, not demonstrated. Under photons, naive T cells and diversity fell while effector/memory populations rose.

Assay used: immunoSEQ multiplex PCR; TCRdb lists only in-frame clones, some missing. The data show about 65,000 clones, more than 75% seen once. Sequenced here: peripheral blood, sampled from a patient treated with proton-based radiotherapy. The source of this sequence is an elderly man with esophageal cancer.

The CDR3 DNA follows: TGCGCCAGCAGACTAGCGGGAGGGGTTGTCTACGAGCAGTACTTC. Its protein product is CASRLAGGVVYEQYF. V is TRBV5-1 and J is TRBJ2-7, with 13 bases fitting TRBD2. J lost 3 bases, V lost 5 bases, and 5 bases had no gene match. The CDR3 is 15 amino acids. Per germline, CDR1 SGHRS and CDR2 YFSETQ.